This record looks at one T cell receptor (beta chain) sequence and its context. The antigen is not known. TCRdb re-called the reads with MiXCR, one entry per CDR3 protein. This table holds approximately 76,000 distinct CDR3 sequences, 20% to 30% found once. This sample is part of a study of T cell repertoires in cytomegalovirus infection. Trimming at V came to 5 bases and at J to 5 bases, leaving 9 bases not matched to a gene. CDR1 is SEHNR, CDR2 FQNEAQ, per germline (reference sequence). CDR3 length: 16 amino acids. Whole-study findings and limits: Carriers of CMV plus the relevant HLA were identified by cumulative public TCR beta family frequency.

The TCR sequence derives from a human donor in good health (CMV status not recorded). Some clones in this sample may be carry-over from other donors' samples. Sequences were derived from CD8+ T cells from cultured PBMCs, sampled from culture after CMV antigen stimulation. The chain carries TRBV7-9 and TRBJ2-1; 10 bases line up with TRBD2. This CDR3 is CASSGVVAGGHNEQFF. The CDR3 DNA follows: TGTGCCAGCAGCGGAGTGGTAGCGGGGGGCCACAATGAGCAGTTCTTC.